Below are 11 T cell receptor beta chains sequenced from a single sample in a study of blood T cell repertoires in COVID-19. Clones were read by immunoSEQ multiplex PCR, and TCRdb kept only the in-frame ones, dropping some. The sample carries fewer than 350,000 clones, 88% recorded once. The source material was peripheral blood. The receptors derive from a man aged 18 to 35 with active or convalescent COVID-19.

The chain carries TRBV11-2 and TRBJ2-5; 7 bases map to TRBD2. The CDR3 runs 16 residues. Germline assignment: CDR1 SGHAT and CDR2 FQNNGV. The J segment lost 2 bases and the V segment lost 5 bases, leaving 11 bases of the junction unmatched. The CDR3 DNA reads TGTGCCAGCAGCCGTCAGTCTAGCGGAGAACAAGAGACCCAGTACTTC. Amino acids: CASSRQSSGEQETQYF.

The CDR3 DNA is TGTGCCAGCAGCCAAGGGACAGGGGCAGATACGCAGTATTTT. Its translation: CASSQGTGADTQYF. The chain employs TRBV3-1 (or the pseudogene TRBV3-2) and TRBJ2-3; 9 positions agree with TRBD1. The CDR3 length is 14 residues. Trimming removed 1 base from V and 4 bases from J; junction bases left unmatched: 0. Germline CDR1 is LGHDT and CDR2 is YNNKEL (reference sequence).

The sample holds one count of this clone. V gene TRBV9 combines with J gene TRBJ1-2; D not resolved. The CDR3 contains 14 residues. Germline CDR1 and CDR2: SGDLS and YYNGEE. Trimming shortened V by 4 bases and J by 1 base, and 11 bases separated the two germline ends. CDR3: CASSPPAVNYGYTF. DNA for the CDR3: TGTGCCAGCAGCCCCCCAGCGGTTAACTATGGCTACACCTTC.

This rearrangement joins TRBV10-3 to TRBJ1-3; D is undetermined. The CDR3 consists of 13 residues. V was shortened by 0 bases and J by 4 bases, with 4 bases between the two germline ends. CDR1 ENHRY and CDR2 SYGVKD come from the germline V gene. Here the CDR3 DNA reads TGTGCCATCAGTGAGTCTGAGGGAAACACCATATATTTT. It yields the protein CAISESEGNTIYF.

The genes are TRBV5-5 and TRBJ1-5; D is ambiguous. V was clipped by 3 bases and J by 7 bases, with 11 bases between them. Germline-derived CDR1 and CDR2 are SGHKS and YYEKEE (reference sequence). This CDR3 spans 13 amino acids. The CDR3 sequence: CASSSNVGQPQHF. CDR3 nucleotide sequence: TGTGCCAGCAGCTCCAACGTCGGGCAGCCCCAGCATTTT.

This rearrangement joins TRBV29-1 to TRBJ1-2; D might be TRBD1 (6 bases). V was shortened by 6 bases and J by 6 bases, with 20 bases between the two germline ends. This CDR3 is 14 amino acids long. Germline CDR1 SQVTM, CDR2 ANQGSEA. The CDR3 bases are TGCAGCGTCTCTATACAGGGTGGGGGAGATGGCTACACCTTC. Its protein product is CSVSIQGGGDGYTF.

This rearrangement joins TRBV12-3 or TRBV12-4 to TRBJ2-1, with D possibly being TRBD2 (5 bases). Deletions cut 3 bases from V and 5 bases from J, with 8 bases between. This CDR3 has 13 amino acids. CDR3 coding DNA: TGTGCCAGCAGTTTGCTAGCCAACAATGAGCAGTTCTTC. It translates to CASSLLANNEQFF.

The gene calls are TRBV2 and TRBJ2-1; tentative D call: TRBD2 (5 bases). Looked up from germline, CDR1 is SNHLY and CDR2 is FYNNEI. The CDR3 sequence is 13 residues long. Trimming took off 6 bases at V and 7 bases at J, with 13 bases between the two ends. The chain's CDR3 is CASRLEGPNEQFF. The CDR3 DNA is TGTGCCAGCAGACTAGAAGGGCCTAATGAGCAGTTCTTC.

The V gene is TRBV6-5, the J gene TRBJ2-1; D possibly corresponds to TRBD1 (5 bases). V was pared by 2 bases and J by 6 bases, with 17 bases between. CDR1 and CDR2 from the germline V gene are MNHEY and SVGAGI. The length of the CDR3 is 16 residues. This CDR3 reads CASSYGRTRAFNEQFF. The CDR3, as DNA: TGTGCCAGCAGTTACGGCCGGACACGGGCTTTCAATGAGCAGTTCTTC.

The chain has TRBV24-1 and TRBJ2-3, with 8 bases matching TRBD2. From germline, CDR1 is KGHDR and CDR2 SFDVKD. The CDR3 totals 18 residues. V shed 0 bases, J shed 5 bases, and the junction held 12 bases outside the gene matches. The CDR3, as DNA: TGTGCCACCAGTGATTTGCACTTTAGCGGGGTTTATTTAGATACGCAGTATTTT. It codes for CATSDLHFSGVYLDTQYF.

The chain employs TRBV10-2 and TRBJ1-4, with a tentative D call TRBD1 (6 bases). The CDR3 covers 13 residues. The V gene lost 7 bases and the J gene lost 8 bases, with 14 bases spanning the gap. The germline V gene encodes CDR1 WSHSY and CDR2 SAAADI. The CDR3 DNA sequence: TGCGCCAGCATGAGGGGGTCAGGGGAAAAACTGTTTTTT. This sequence encodes CASMRGSGEKLFF.